The source of this TCR beta chain is a study of CD8 T cells in ankylosing spondylitis. Study-level points and caveats: As for the disease-linked clones, they showed a CD8+ phenotype and occurred at relatively low frequencies in peripheral blood. Apparently characteristic of ankylosing spondylitis blood was a TCR beta motif (under ten highly homologous variants). The clones that were linked to disease were reported to be significantly enriched in matched synovial fluid samples from ankylosing spondylitis patients. Previously reported in reactive arthritis synovial fluid and blood were some of the motif variants.

Per the germline V gene, CDR1 is GTSNPN and CDR2 is SVGIG (reference sequence). Trimming took off 2 bases at V and 5 bases at J, with 12 bases between the two ends. CDR3 length equals 13 residues. On this clonotype itself: Its antigen is still unknown.

Construction of TCR beta libraries was performed using quantitative 5'-RACE with molecular barcodes. MiXCR, applied by TCRdb to the 5' RACE reads, yields one record per CDR3 protein. The table has roughly 470,000 distinct CDR3 sequences, roughly 27% seen once; the top ten hold about 1%. V and J are TRBV30 and TRBJ1-1, with D possibly being TRBD1 (5 bases). Sequencing used blood, either unsorted or a sorted T cell fraction (not recorded which). The sequence was obtained from a male donor with ankylosing spondylitis. CDR3 nucleotides: TGTGCCTGGAGTTCGTGGGGGGGGACTGAAGCTTTCTTT. It yields the protein CAWSSWGGTEAFF.